These 22 T cell receptor beta chains were sequenced from one sample in a study of blood T cell repertoires in COVID-19. The protocol was immunoSEQ multiplex PCR, while the TCRdb copy is restricted to in-frame clones and leaves out a portion. The sample lists 180,000 or so clones, 80% to 90% seen once, with approximately 3.3% in the top ten. Input material: peripheral blood. Receptor source: a man aged 18 to 30 with active or convalescent COVID-19.

The chain has TRBV6-5 and TRBJ2-7; TRBD1 agrees at 7 bases. J was trimmed by 3 bases and V by 6 bases; bases with no gene match: 11. CDR3 length: 15 amino acids. The germline gives CDR1 MNHEY, CDR2 SVGAGI. In DNA, the CDR3 is TGTGCCAGCAGGACTCCGGGACAGATAATCTACGAGCAGTACTTC. Translated, it gives CASRTPGQIIYEQYF.

The chain combines TRBV6-6 with TRBJ2-2, with TRBD2 identical over 8 bases. CDR1 and CDR2 (germline): MNHNY, SVGAGI (reference sequence). The CDR3 has 14 residues. Germline trimming cut 7 bases from V and 7 bases from J; bases unmatched to any gene: 8. This chain's CDR3 is CASMGLGVSGELFF. CDR3 bases: TGTGCCAGCATGGGACTAGGGGTCAGCGGGGAGCTGTTTTTT.

The chain combines TRBV7-6 with TRBJ2-1, with 8 nucleotides matching TRBD2. This CDR3 is 15 amino acids long. Germline values: CDR1 SGHVS, CDR2 FNYEAQ. Trimming at V came to 5 bases and at J to 10 bases, leaving 13 bases not matched to a gene. The CDR3 bases are TGTGCCAGCAGCCTCGGGGGGGCCCTAATTGAGGAGCAGTTCTTC. As protein: CASSLGGALIEEQFF.

This clone was observed a single time. At one of its ends the junction is not consistent with the germline gene, which may arise from a read error. The chain recombines TRBV27 with TRBJ1-2, with D possibly being TRBD1 (6 bases). CDR3 length equals 12 residues. Germline V lookup: CDR1 MNHEY, CDR2 SMNVEV (reference sequence). The DNA of the CDR3 is TGTGCCAGCAAGGGGGAAAGCCCGCCCTTTATCTTT. Its protein product is CASKGESPPFIF.

The chain combines TRBV27 with TRBJ2-2; no clear D gene. The germline V gene encodes CDR1 MNHEY and CDR2 SMNVEV (reference sequence). CDR3 length equals 15 residues. V dropped 2 bases and J dropped 1 base, with 8 bases sitting between them. CDR3 region: CASSLSGLNTGELFF. The CDR3, as DNA: TGTGCCAGCAGTTTAAGTGGGCTGAACACCGGGGAGCTGTTTTTT.

This chain links TRBV19 with TRBJ1-2, with D hard to call. CDR1 is LNHDA, CDR2 SQIVND, per germline (reference sequence). V dropped 9 bases and J dropped 5 bases, with 13 bases sitting between them. The CDR3 is made up of 12 amino acids. The CDR3 DNA follows: TGTGCCAGCCTAGAAGAAACGTATGGCTACACCTTC. Protein: CASLEETYGYTF.

This sequence joins TRBV5-1 and TRBJ2-5, with 16 nucleotides matching TRBD2. The CDR3 is 16 amino acids. Losses at the gene ends were 4 bases for V and 5 bases for J; bases not matched to a gene: 5. Per germline, CDR1 SGHRS and CDR2 YFSETQ. CDR3 DNA sequence: TGCGCCAGCAGCGGGACTAGCGGGGGGGCTATGGAGACCCAGTACTTC. It is translated as CASSGTSGGAMETQYF.

The V call is TRBV7-2, the J call TRBJ1-6; TRBD1 might be the D (5 bases). The CDR3 length is 16 residues. Trimming took off 2 bases at V and 3 bases at J, with 11 bases between the two ends. The germline V gene has CDR1 SGHTA and CDR2 FQGNSA. CDR3 protein: CASSLSSGYYNSPLHF. The CDR3 DNA follows: TGTGCCAGCAGCTTATCGTCAGGGTACTATAATTCACCCCTCCACTTT.

The genes are TRBV29-1 and TRBJ1-1; 7 nucleotides match TRBD1. This CDR3 comprises 13 residues. The junction had 5 bases not matched to a gene; V was cut back by 7 bases and J by 0 bases. Looked up from germline, CDR1 is SQVTM and CDR2 is ANQGSEA. The CDR3 bases are TGCAGCGGGACAGGCAGTTTGAACACTGAAGCTTTCTTT. It yields the protein CSGTGSLNTEAFF.

The V gene is TRBV10-3, the J gene TRBJ1-6, with no clear D. This CDR3 is 15 amino acids long. Per germline, CDR1 ENHRY and CDR2 SYGVKD. Trimming cost V 5 bases and J 8 bases, with 16 bases left between them. The chain's CDR3 is CAISLGLASDSPLHF. In nucleotides, the CDR3 is TGTGCCATCAGTCTAGGATTAGCCAGTGATTCACCCCTCCACTTT.

The chain recombines TRBV9 with TRBJ1-2; TRBD1 is a possible D gene (5 bases). Germline V gives CDR1 SGDLS, CDR2 YYNGEE. CDR3 length: 14 amino acids. Trimming cost V 4 bases and J 4 bases, with 14 bases left between them. The CDR3 reads CASSFSGGSYGYTF. The DNA for the CDR3 is TGTGCCAGCAGCTTTAGTGGGGGGAGCTATGGCTACACCTTC.

This clone showed up just once. The gene calls are TRBV6-1 and TRBJ1-2; no clear D gene. Trimming left V 2 bases short and J 5 bases short, with 18 bases between. This CDR3 has 16 residues. Germline CDR1 is MNHNS and CDR2 is SASEGT. The CDR3 coding sequence is TGTGCCAGCAGTGAAACCCAGGAGGGCCATACGTATGGCTACACCTTC. Amino acids: CASSETQEGHTYGYTF.

The chain carries TRBV6-5 and TRBJ2-3; the D is unclear. Trimming pared 6 bases from V and 1 base from J, leaving 8 bases between. Per germline, CDR1 MNHEY and CDR2 SVGAGI. CDR3 length: 13 amino acids. The CDR3 spells CASSLAGTDTQYF. Here the CDR3 DNA reads TGTGCCAGCAGCTTGGCGGGCACAGATACGCAGTATTTT.

Points on this clone: Germline is not matched at one junction end, which may reflect a read error. The CDR3 loop is CASRLGQGKLYEQYF. The CDR3 bases are TGCGCCAGCAGGTTGGGACAGGGAAAACTCTACGAGCAGTACTTC. J is TRBJ2-7 and V is TRBV5-1; TRBD1 agrees at 9 bases. CDR1 is SGHRS, CDR2 YFSETQ, per germline. The CDR3 covers 15 residues.

The sample holds a few counts of this clone. V and J are TRBV3-1 (or the pseudogene TRBV3-2) and TRBJ1-1, with TRBD1 identical over 8 bases. V dropped 5 bases and J dropped 3; count of bases not matched to a gene: 5. CDR1 LGHDT and CDR2 YNNKEL come from the germline V gene (reference sequence). This CDR3 is 14 amino acids long. Here the CDR3 DNA reads TGTGCCAGCAGCAAAACAGGGGGGGACACTGAAGCTTTCTTT. It is translated as CASSKTGGDTEAFF.

The chain couples TRBV5-1 to TRBJ1-1; D remains unclear. Per germline, CDR1 SGHRS and CDR2 YFSETQ. The CDR3 has 14 residues. V gave up 4 bases and J gave up 5 bases, with 15 bases separating them. CDR3 bases: TGCGCCAGCAGCATCCAGGAGGTAGGGACTGAAGCTTTCTTT. Translated, it gives CASSIQEVGTEAFF. Full variable domain (rest looked up from reference TRBV5-1 and TRBJ1-1): KAGVTQTPRYLIKTRGQQVTLSCSPISGHRSVSWYQQTPGQGLQFLFEYFSETQRNKGNFPGRFSGRQFSNSRSEMNVSTLELGDSALYLCASSIQEVGTEAFFGQGTRLTVV.

The sample holds a few counts of this clone. This chain links TRBV28 with TRBJ1-2; no firm D call. The CDR3 consists of 13 residues. Germline V lookup: CDR1 MDHEN, CDR2 SYDVKM. Trimming took off 8 bases at V and 8 bases at J, with 18 bases between the two ends. CDR3 sequence (DNA): TGTGCCAGCGGACTACATGCGGACGCGGGCTACACCTTC. It is translated as CASGLHADAGYTF.

The rearrangement uses TRBV11-3 and TRBJ2-7, with 11 positions matching TRBD2. CDR3 length: 14 amino acids. CDR1 SGHNT and CDR2 YENEEA come from the germline V gene. Germline trimming cut 5 bases from V and 6 bases from J; bases unmatched to any gene: 6. The CDR3: CASSGLAGTGEQYF. The CDR3 bases are TGTGCCAGCAGCGGACTAGCGGGTACAGGCGAGCAGTACTTC.

The V and J genes are TRBV7-6 and TRBJ1-5; 9 bases line up with TRBD1. In germline, CDR1 is SGHVS, CDR2 FNYEAQ. The CDR3 totals 19 residues. Losses at the gene ends were 5 bases for V and 0 bases for J; bases not matched to a gene: 14. CDR3 sequence reads: CASSATGGLGPYSNQPQHF. The DNA for the CDR3 is TGTGCCAGCAGCGCCACAGGGGGCCTGGGCCCTTATAGCAATCAGCCCCAGCATTTT.

This rearrangement joins TRBV2 to TRBJ1-1; D gene unclear. Germline loops: CDR1 SNHLY, CDR2 FYNNEI. V lost 4 bases and J 1 base, leaving 7 bases between the germline ends. This CDR3 spans 13 amino acids. The CDR3 sequence is CASSVRQNTEAFF. CDR3 nucleotide sequence: TGTGCCAGCAGTGTGAGGCAGAACACTGAAGCTTTCTTT.

This chain joins TRBV2 and TRBJ1-6, with TRBD1 identical over 7 bases. This CDR3 region has 13 residues. CDR1 SNHLY and CDR2 FYNNEI come from the germline V gene. V was pared by 8 bases and J by 7 bases, with 5 bases of the junction left unmatched. The CDR3 here is CASERQGNSPLHF. DNA of the CDR3: TGTGCCAGCGAGAGACAGGGAAATTCACCCCTCCACTTT.

V is TRBV18 and J is TRBJ2-4; 13 bases map to TRBD2. Trimming at V came to 6 bases and at J to 7 bases, leaving 9 bases not matched to a gene. This CDR3 spans 16 amino acids. The germline gives CDR1 KGHSH, CDR2 LQKENI. Here the CDR3 reads CASSEYTSGGANIQYF. The CDR3, as DNA: TGTGCCAGCTCCGAGTACACTAGCGGGGGGGCGAACATTCAGTACTTC.